This T cell receptor beta chain was documented in a study of shared clonotypes between healthy human individuals. The germline CDR1 and CDR2 sequences are SGHTA and FQGTGA. The V gene end was trimmed by 5 bases and the J gene end by 4 bases; junction bases not matched to a gene: 9. The CDR3 has 15 amino acids. Notes on this clone: The antigen remains unidentified.

Broader study findings: Among non-shared clonotypes, generation probabilities were lower than among those shared by all four donors.

Several immunoSEQ plates received, in even portions, the genomic DNA of each subset. The table came from immunoSEQ multiplex PCR; TCRdb's copy has only in-frame clones and leaves some out. The table has about 2.4 million clones, under 95% seen once. The sequenced sample consisted of naive CD4+ T cells from PBMCs. Subset defined: CD45RA+ positively selected. This TCR derives from a man between 18 and 35 years old in good health. Some clones in this sample may be carry-over from other donors' samples. The chain joins TRBV7-3 to TRBJ2-7; 9 bases align to TRBD2. The chain's CDR3 is CASSPTSGQTYEQYF. The DNA for the CDR3 is TGTGCCAGCAGCCCGACTAGCGGACAGACGTACGAGCAGTACTTC.